This is a list of T cell receptor beta chains from one sample in a study of shared clonotypes between healthy human individuals. This table comes from immunoSEQ multiplex PCR, and its TCRdb copy is limited to in-frame clones, with some not included. The sample records around 1,000,000 clones, about 80% being singletons. Sequencing was done on a sample of memory CD4+ T cells from PBMCs. The origin of the receptors is a man aged 18 to 29 in good health. Some clones in this sample may be carry-over from other donors' samples. Both conserved end residues are part of each CDR3. The D gene is left open where the match is weak. For some rows the clone size is stated as once, few or many, or as a class when expanded; others skip it.

>TRBJ2-5|TRBD1|.|TRBV10-1
TGCGCCAGCCAGAGACAGGGCCAAGAGACCCAGTACTTC
CASQRQGQETQYF
>TRBJ1-2|.|.|TRBV27
TGTGCCAGCAGTCCCCGCACCCCCTATGGCTACACCTTC
CASSPRTPYGYTF
>TRBJ1-1|TRBD1|.|TRBV7-9
TGTGCCAGCAGCTCGCGGACAGGGGGAAGGACTGAAGCTTTCTTT
CASSSRTGGRTEAFF
>TRBJ2-3|.|.|TRBV15
TGTGCCACCAGCGGACTATACACAGATACGCAGTATTTT
CATSGLYTDTQYF
>TRBJ2-1|TRBD1|once|TRBV30
TGTGCCTGGGATGAGACAGGGATGTTGGAGCAGTTCTTC
CAWDETGMLEQFF
>TRBJ1-2|.|.|TRBV5-6
TGTGCCAGCAGCCCGTTAGGACAGCCCTATGGCTACACCTTC
CASSPLGQPYGYTF
>TRBJ1-2|.|few|TRBV30
TGTGCCTGGAGTGTAGGAGGGTTCGGATCGGGCTACACCTTC
CAWSVGGFGSGYTF
>TRBJ2-6|TRBD1|few|TRBV4-2
TGTGCCAGCAGCCAACATCGAAGGACAGGGAGCGAATCCTCTGGGGCCAACGTCCTGACTTTC
CASSQHRRTGSESSGANVLTF
>TRBJ1-3|TRBD1|.|TRBV19
TGTGCCAGTAGTACACAGGGGTCGGGCGGAAACACCATATATTTT
CASSTQGSGGNTIYF
>TRBJ1-5|.|once|TRBV9
TGTGCCAGCAGCCCTGGAGGACACCCCAACAGTCAGCCCCAGCATTTT
CASSPGGHPNSQPQHF
>TRBJ2-6|.|.|TRBV6-5
TGTGCCACCACCCCCAGTCGGACCAACGTCCTGACTTTC
CATTPSRTNVLTF
>TRBJ1-1|.|.|TRBV18
TGTGCCAGCTCACCCACTAGGGGGGAACCGAACACTGAAGCTTTCTTT
CASSPTRGEPNTEAFF
>TRBJ1-1|.|.|TRBV11-1
TGTGCCAGCAGAGAAACAGGAGTTGCTGAAGCTTTCTTT
CASRETGVAEAFF
>TRBJ1-5|TRBD1|.|TRBV6-1
TGTGCCAGCAGCGACAGGGGGTTGCGCACCCAGCATTTT
CASSDRGLRTQHF
>TRBJ1-2|TRBD1|.|TRBV14
TGTGCCAGCAGCCTGCGGGACAGTTTCGAAAGGAACTATGGCTACACCTTC
CASSLRDSFERNYGYTF
>TRBJ2-2|.|many|TRBV11-2
TGTGCCAGCAGCTTAGGGAGCTGGGACGGGGAGCTGTTTTTT
CASSLGSWDGELFF
>TRBJ2-2|TRBD2|.|TRBV4-2
TGTGCCAGCAGCCGGGGACTAGCGGGAGGCGACGGGGAGCTGTTTTTT
CASSRGLAGGDGELFF
>TRBJ2-3|.|.|TRBV6-1
TGTGCCAGCAGGGGATCCCTTAACACAGATACGCAGTATTTT
CASRGSLNTDTQYF
>TRBJ2-3|.|many|TRBV5-4
TGTGCCAGCAGCTTGGCCTGGGGCACAGATACGCAGTATTTT
CASSLAWGTDTQYF
>TRBJ1-1|.|.|TRBV15
TGTGCCACCAGCAGAGCCCCAGGCGGAACTGAAGCTTTCTTT
CATSRAPGGTEAFF
>TRBJ2-2|TRBD1|.|TRBV5-4
TGTGCCAGCAGCCCGGGACAGGGATTCACCGGGGAGCTGTTTTTT
CASSPGQGFTGELFF
>TRBJ2-5|TRBD1|.|TRBV27
TGTGCCAGCAGTAGAGACAGGGGGGAGACCCAGTACTTC
CASSRDRGETQYF
>TRBJ1-1|.|.|TRBV7-9
TGTGCCAGCAGCTTACCGTCAGGTACCACTGAAGCTTTCTTT
CASSLPSGTTEAFF
>TRBJ1-3|.|many|TRBV5-1
TGCGCCAGCAGCCCGGACGACGGCTCTGGAAACACCATATATTTT
CASSPDDGSGNTIYF
>TRBJ2-7|TRBD1|.|TRBV11-1
TGTGCCAGCAGCTTAGAGCCAGGGGGAGCCTACGAGCAGTACTTC
CASSLEPGGAYEQYF
>TRBJ2-3|.|.|TRBV5-5
TGTGCCAGCAGCTTGGAAGATGGGGCCCGGCGGTATTTT
CASSLEDGARRYF
>TRBJ2-2|.|.|TRBV5-1
TGCGCCAGCAGCTTGGCCCAGCAGTTGATCGGGGAGCTGTTTTTT
CASSLAQQLIGELFF
>TRBJ2-3|.|.|TRBV27
TGTGCCAGCAGTTTTAGGGCTGGCTCCAGAGATACGCAGTATTTT
CASSFRAGSRDTQYF
>TRBJ1-2|.|.|TRBV20-1
TGCAGTGCTGACTTTAACTATGGCTACACCTTC
CSADFNYGYTF
>TRBJ2-4|.|.|TRBV28
TGTGCCAGCAGCCTAGCGAGGAACATTCAGTACTTC
CASSLARNIQYF